These T cell receptor beta chains were read from a single sample in a study of shared T cell receptors in the human thymus. Here immunoSEQ multiplex PCR was the method, and the copy in TCRdb shows in-frame clones only, minus some. The data show 700,000 or so clones, approximately 85% seen once. This same sample was also taken into another study, of human thymus T cells.

Sequenced input: thymocytes. Receptor source: a girl less than two years old with a congenital heart defect. CDR3s include the opening cysteine and the closing phenylalanine or tryptophan. The D gene is left open where the match is weak. Size values are once, few and many counts, or a class for expanded clones, and some rows have none.

TRBJ1-6,TRBV11-2,NA,TRBD1,CASSLEGQTNSPLHF,TGTGCCAGCAGCTTGGAGGGACAGACTAATTCACCCCTCCACTTT
TRBJ2-7,TRBV27,NA,TRBD2,CASRLAGLAGGKIYEQYF,TGTGCCAGCAGGCTAGCGGGACTAGCGGGGGGGAAGATATACGAGCAGTACTTC
TRBJ1-2,TRBV7-8,once,NA,CASSLLERVFYGYTF,TGTGCCAGCAGCTTATTGGAGCGGGTCTTCTATGGCTACACCTTC
TRBJ1-2,TRBV7-9,NA,NA,CASSLRLGGGYTF,TGTGCCAGCAGCTTACGCCTCGGGGGTGGCTACACCTTC
TRBJ2-1,TRBV1,NA,NA,CTSSQDQGLVPNEQFF,TGCACCAGCAGCCAAGATCAGGGACTAGTGCCCAATGAGCAGTTCTTC
TRBJ1-2,TRBV7-2,NA,TRBD1,CASSPRTGGVFHTF,TGTGCCAGCAGCCCCAGGACAGGGGGCGTATTCCACACCTTC
TRBJ2-5,TRBV5-1,NA,TRBD2,CASNPAGTSEEETQYF,TGCGCCAGCAACCCCGCCGGGACTAGCGAAGAGGAGACCCAGTACTTC
TRBJ1-2,TRBV5-1,NA,TRBD1,CASSPRGQGGENYGYTF,TGCGCCAGCAGCCCTCGGGGACAGGGTGGTGAGAACTATGGCTACACCTTC
TRBJ1-5,TRBV6-5,NA,NA,CASRRGSGDQPQHF,TGTGCCAGCAGGCGGGGCTCCGGGGATCAGCCCCAGCATTTT
TRBJ2-6,TRBV9,NA,TRBD2,CASSVQATIAGGYSGANVLTF,TGTGCCAGCAGCGTTCAGGCGACGATAGCGGGGGGTTACTCTGGGGCCAACGTCCTGACTTTC
TRBJ1-4,TRBV28,NA,TRBD1,CASSPRQGARSNEKLFF,TGTGCCAGCAGTCCCCGACAGGGGGCGCGGTCTAATGAAAAACTGTTTTTT
TRBJ1-2,TRBV6-5,NA,TRBD1,CASSYQGTGYGYTF,TGTGCCAGCAGTTACCAGGGGACAGGCTATGGCTACACCTTC
TRBJ2-6,TRBV7-9,once,NA,CASSSHILSGANVLTF,TGTGCCAGCAGCTCACATATCTTGTCTGGGGCCAACGTCCTGACTTTC
TRBJ1-1,TRBV10-3,NA,TRBD1,CAISEFMDRDGPNTEAFF,TGTGCCATCAGTGAATTTATGGACAGGGATGGGCCCAACACTGAAGCTTTCTTT
TRBJ1-5,TRBV7-2,NA,NA,CASSPADQRGSNQPQHF,TGTGCCAGCAGCCCAGCGGACCAGCGGGGAAGCAATCAGCCCCAGCATTTT
TRBJ2-3,TRBV6-1,few,NA,CASSEGSTTDTQYF,TGTGCCAGCAGTGAAGGGTCTACTACAGATACGCAGTATTTT
TRBJ2-7,TRBV4-1,NA,NA,CASSQDTARDGSSYEQYF,TGCGCCAGCAGCCAAGACACCGCTAGGGACGGGAGCTCCTACGAGCAGTACTTC
TRBJ2-7,TRBV6-1,NA,TRBD2,CASSEKLAKGPNEQYF,TGTGCCAGCAGTGAAAAACTAGCGAAGGGGCCCAACGAGCAGTACTTC
TRBJ2-7,TRBV7-9,NA,NA,CASSQTGGYEQYF,TGTGCCAGCAGCCAGACAGGCGGATACGAGCAGTACTTC
TRBJ2-1,TRBV4-2,once,TRBD1,CASSQDRDRVYNEQFF,TGTGCCAGCAGCCAAGACCGGGACAGGGTCTACAATGAGCAGTTCTTC
TRBJ2-1,TRBV5-4,once,NA,CASSLDGHRSGGVNEQFF,TGTGCCAGCAGCTTGGATGGGCACAGGTCCGGAGGGGTGAATGAGCAGTTCTTC
TRBJ1-1,TRBV7-8,NA,NA,CASSTLTGIMNTEAFF,TGTGCCAGCAGTACCCTAACAGGGATCATGAACACTGAAGCTTTCTTT
TRBJ2-1,TRBV5-4,NA,NA,CASRRLGRGPNEQFF,TGTGCCAGCAGGCGACTAGGGCGGGGCCCCAATGAGCAGTTCTTC
TRBJ2-1,TRBV28,once,TRBD1,CASSPHPGTGGFDEQFF,TGTGCCAGCAGCCCTCACCCCGGGACAGGGGGCTTTGATGAGCAGTTCTTC
TRBJ2-2,TRBV9,NA,NA,CASSPGGGPITGELFF,TGTGCCAGCAGCCCCGGTGGCGGGCCTATCACCGGGGAGCTGTTTTTT
TRBJ2-1,TRBV15,NA,TRBD2,CATSRDKRLAAGDEQFF,TGTGCCACCAGCAGAGATAAACGACTAGCCGCCGGGGATGAGCAGTTCTTC
TRBJ2-7,TRBV5-6,NA,NA,CASSHGSYEQYF,TGTGCCAGCAGCCACGGCTCCTACGAGCAGTACTTC
TRBJ2-7,TRBV14,NA,TRBD2,CASSHERRGGPYEQYF,TGTGCCAGCAGCCACGAGAGGCGGGGGGGTCCCTACGAGCAGTACTTC
TRBJ1-1,TRBV5-6,NA,NA,CASSGTGGDSPTTDEAFF,TGTGCCAGCAGCGGAACCGGGGGAGACAGTCCCACCACCGATGAAGCTTTCTTT
TRBJ1-2,TRBV5-6,NA,TRBD1,CASSLDGDRGVARYGYTF,TGTGCCAGCAGCTTGGATGGTGACAGGGGAGTTGCTCGCTATGGCTACACCTTC
TRBJ1-2,TRBV4-1,NA,TRBD1,CASSFPDRNYGYTF,TGCGCCAGCAGCTTCCCGGACAGGAACTATGGCTACACCTTC
TRBJ2-3,TRBV5-1,NA,TRBD2,CASSYGTSWEADTQYF,TGCGCCAGCAGCTATGGGACTAGCTGGGAGGCAGATACGCAGTATTTT
TRBJ1-4,TRBV28,NA,NA,CASSPRARTALSREKLFF,TGTGCCAGCAGCCCCCGTGCGAGGACAGCCCTGTCGCGTGAAAAACTGTTTTTT
TRBJ1-3,TRBV7-6,NA,NA,CASSSLADSGNTIYF,TGTGCCAGCAGCTCCCTGGCCGACTCTGGAAACACCATATATTTT
TRBJ2-2,TRBV2,NA,TRBD2,CASTEGHSGDSSGELFF,TGTGCCAGCACCGAGGGGCACAGCGGGGACTCGTCCGGGGAGCTGTTTTTT
TRBJ1-5,TRBV28,NA,NA,CASSAGDRDSNQPQHF,TGTGCCAGCAGTGCGGGCGATAGGGATAGCAATCAGCCCCAGCATTTT
TRBJ2-3,TRBV29-1,NA,NA,CSVPGTQSTDTQYF,TGCAGCGTCCCCGGGACACAAAGCACAGATACGCAGTATTTT
TRBJ1-6,TRBV19,once,TRBD1,CASSNQGTGARSPLHF,TGTGCCAGTAGTAACCAAGGGACAGGGGCCCGTTCACCCCTCCACTTT
TRBJ1-2,TRBV4-1,NA,NA,CASSQDRPARERRDNANYGYTF,TGCGCCAGCAGCCAAGATAGACCGGCCAGGGAGAGACGGGACAACGCTAACTATGGCTACACCTTC
TRBJ1-2,TRBV9,NA,NA,CASIIPGTGGYTF,TGTGCCAGCATAATCCCAGGGACTGGTGGCTACACCTTC
TRBJ2-7,TRBV28,NA,TRBD1,CASSRQGLSSYEQYF,TGTGCCAGCAGCCGACAGGGCCTTAGCTCCTACGAGCAGTACTTC
TRBJ2-3,TRBV25-1,NA,NA,CASLGAPPRDTQYF,TGTGCCAGCCTGGGGGCACCCCCGCGGGATACGCAGTATTTT
TRBJ2-7,TRBV27,NA,NA,CASRSLVKAGITYEQYF,TGTGCCAGCAGGAGTTTAGTGAAGGCAGGTATTACCTACGAGCAGTACTTC
TRBJ2-3,TRBV7-3,NA,NA,CASSYHFSSTDTQYF,TGTGCCAGCAGCTACCACTTTTCGAGCACAGATACGCAGTATTTT
TRBJ1-1,TRBV5-4,NA,TRBD1,CASSFYSGGHTEAFF,TGTGCCAGCAGCTTCTATTCAGGGGGTCACACTGAAGCTTTCTTT
TRBJ2-7,TRBV5-1,NA,TRBD1,CASRPQADRTGDNYEQYF,TGCGCCAGCAGACCCCAAGCTGACAGGACAGGGGACAATTACGAGCAGTACTTC
TRBJ1-4,TRBV15,NA,TRBD1,CATSRRQGFYEKLFF,TGTGCCACCAGCCGAAGACAGGGGTTTTATGAAAAACTGTTTTTT
TRBJ1-5,TRBV19,NA,TRBD1,CASKLRGLEQPQHF,TGTGCCAGTAAGCTCAGGGGGCTGGAGCAGCCCCAGCATTTT
TRBJ1-1,TRBV28,NA,NA,CASSPTTRTVEAFF,TGTGCCAGCAGTCCCACGACTCGGACAGTTGAAGCTTTCTTT
TRBJ1-6,TRBV11-2,NA,NA,CASSLDRGKALHF,TGTGCCAGCAGCTTAGACAGGGGTAAGGCCCTCCACTTT
TRBJ2-7,TRBV10-3,NA,TRBD2,CAISPRGGFYEQYF,TGTGCCATCTCCCCCCGGGGGGGCTTTTACGAGCAGTACTTC
TRBJ2-7,TRBV5-1,NA,NA,CASSPTGLEQYF,TGCGCCAGCAGCCCCACGGGACTCGAGCAGTACTTC
TRBJ1-5,TRBV20-1,NA,NA,CSASLDQPQHF,TGCAGTGCTTCACTAGATCAGCCCCAGCATTTT
TRBJ2-7,TRBV2,few,TRBD2,CASLAGATYEQYF,TGTGCCAGCCTAGCGGGGGCCACCTACGAGCAGTACTTC
TRBJ2-7,TRBV6-5,NA,NA,CASSYDSQNYEQYF,TGTGCCAGCAGTTACGACAGCCAGAACTACGAGCAGTACTTC
TRBJ2-7,TRBV30,NA,NA,CAWSPTDTLYEQYF,TGTGCCTGGAGTCCTACAGATACTCTCTACGAGCAGTACTTC
TRBJ2-2,TRBV23-1,NA,NA,CASSQGTWNTGELFF,TGCGCCAGCAGTCAGGGCACCTGGAACACCGGGGAGCTGTTTTTT
TRBJ2-7,TRBV19,NA,NA,CASKRAADSYEQYF,TGTGCCAGTAAGAGGGCAGCCGACTCCTACGAGCAGTACTTC
TRBJ2-3,TRBV28,NA,TRBD1,CASSPLSRTGDPDTQYF,TGTGCCAGCAGCCCATTGAGTCGAACAGGGGACCCAGATACGCAGTATTTT
TRBJ1-3,TRBV5-1,NA,NA,CASSGDYRLPGNTIYF,TGCGCCAGCAGCGGAGATTATAGGTTGCCTGGAAACACCATATATTTT